This TCR beta chain was recorded in a study of T-cell reconstitution after alpha-beta-depleted transplantation in children. It was with unique molecular identifiers that the TCRbeta library was prepared. From the PCR reads, TCRdb called clonotypes with MiXCR, one entry per CDR3 protein. The sample shows some 500,000 distinct CDR3 sequences, around 19% of them seen only once. This clonotype showed up just once. This sequence originates from a human donor who donated a stem cell graft to a child with acute lymphoblastic leukemia. The sample in question was PBMCs from the stem cell graft donor, obtained from the stem cell graft.

The CDR3 sequence: CASSFGSNEQYF. CDR3 DNA: TGTGCCAGCAGCTTCGGGTCAAATGAGCAGTACTTC. The chain joins TRBV7-9 to TRBJ2-7; D is uncertain. The ends were cut back, 3 bases at V and 7 bases at J, with 10 bases in the middle. The CDR3 runs to 12 residues. CDR1 and CDR2 from the germline V gene are SEHNR and FQNEAQ (reference sequence).